The sequence of this T cell receptor (beta chain) was determined in a study of cytomegalovirus exposure and HLA in healthy donors. Overall study: A preliminary data release comprised around 90 million unique TCRs obtained from HLA-typed donors.

This CDR3 region has 16 residues. Deletions cut 0 bases from V and 5 bases from J, with 13 bases between. The germline V gene encodes CDR1 WSHSY and CDR2 SAAADI. Broader study findings: Overall, around 160 TCR beta chains were annotated as cytomegalovirus-associated.

As to this clone: Antigen: not known.

The PCR used 60 Vbeta and 13 Jbeta primers. Libraries were prepared by immunoSEQ multiplex PCR; TCRdb keeps only in-frame clonotypes and omits some of them. The data show some 140,000 clones, roughly 83% seen once. Sequenced sample: PBMCs. J is TRBJ1-4 and V is TRBV10-2; possibly TRBD1 for D (6 bases). This TCR derives from a female donor in good health and CMV-seronegative. CDR3 region: CASSESGQFLNEKLFF. The CDR3 DNA is TGCGCCAGCAGTGAGTCCGGACAGTTCTTGAATGAAAAACTGTTTTTT.